Shown below are 5 T cell receptor beta chains from a single sample sequenced in a study of T cell responses to AZD1222 COVID-19 vaccine. The repertoire was sequenced with immunoSEQ multiplex PCR; TCRdb's copy has only in-frame clones and lacks some. This sample has 140,000 to 150,000 clones; 80% to 95% occur once, and the top ten carry approximately 4%. The sequencing used peripheral blood, collected 28 days after the second AZD1222 dose. These receptors were collected from an adult who received the AZD1222 COVID-19 vaccine.

This chain connects TRBV1 to TRBJ2-1. TRBV1 is designated a pseudogene. The length of the CDR3 is 12 residues. The CDR3 coding sequence is TGCACCAGCAGCCTACATGGGAATGAGCAGTTCTTC. Its translation is CTSSLHGNEQFF.

The chain links TRBV21-1 to TRBJ1-3; the table's D gene call, TRBD1, was not cross checked with the DNA. TRBV21-1 is an annotated pseudogene. The CDR3 has 18 residues. The DNA of the CDR3 is TGTGCCAGCAGCGAACGATATAACGATAGGACAGGAGGAAACACCATATATTTT. Amino acids: CASSERYNDRTGGNTIYF.

The CDR3 spells CASSSSTDRVRDQPQHF. CDR3 nucleotides: TGTGCCAGCAGTTCATCAACGGACAGGGTAAGGGATCAGCCCCAGCATTTT. The chain combines TRBV28 with TRBJ1-5; 8 positions agree with TRBD1. Unmatched junction bases numbered 13, after V lost 4 bases and J lost 5 bases. This CDR3 has 17 residues. Germline V CDR1 and CDR2: MDHEN, SYDVKM.

The rearrangement uses TRBV27 and TRBJ1-2, with a tentative D call TRBD1 (5 bases). The V end was cut by 5 bases, the J end by 4 bases, with 14 bases between. The CDR3 runs 14 residues. Per germline, CDR1 MNHEY and CDR2 SMNVEV (reference sequence). The CDR3, as DNA: TGTGCCAGCAGTCCCCTTCGGGGCCTCTATGGCTACACCTTC. As protein: CASSPLRGLYGYTF.

The chain joins TRBV19 to TRBJ2-3; 8 bases are shared with TRBD1. With 4 bases clipped from V and 5 bases from J, the junction kept 5 bases outside the gene matches. The CDR3 runs to 14 residues. The germline V gene has CDR1 LNHDA and CDR2 SQIVND (reference sequence). CDR3 in amino acids: CASSTGTGEDTQYF. The CDR3 nucleotides read TGTGCCAGTAGTACGGGGACAGGAGAAGATACGCAGTATTTT.